These 10 T cell receptor beta chains were all obtained from the same sample, sequenced in a study of CD8+ T cells in alopecia areata. Treatment of the sample: oral pan-JAK inhibitor, 5-10 mg twice daily. RNA was isolated and reverse transcribed to cDNA, the sequencing template. The assay was immunoSEQ multiplex PCR, and TCRdb's table has in-frame clones only and misses some. The sample contains about 210,000 clones, approximately 40% of which appear only once. This specimen consisted of CD4+ T cells sorted from blood, obtained at approximately week 37, from a patient treated with tofacitinib. The receptors originated from a human donor with alopecia areata.

This chain connects TRBV7-2 to TRBJ2-1; 10 bases map to TRBD2. Germline V gene sequence: CDR1 SGHTA, CDR2 FQGNSA. The V gene end was trimmed by 6 bases and the J gene end by 9 bases; junction bases not matched to a gene: 8. The CDR3 sequence is 14 residues long. The CDR3 nucleotides are TGTGCCAGCAGTTCCCAGCGGGAGGGCCTTGAGCAGTTCTTC. It is translated as CASSSQREGLEQFF.

V is TRBV7-2 and J is TRBJ2-1, with D tentatively TRBD2 (6 bases). The V gene lost 5 bases and the J gene lost 9 bases, with 14 bases spanning the gap. CDR1 is SGHTA, CDR2 FQGNSA, per germline. The CDR3 consists of 13 residues. The CDR3: CASSARLVAEQFF. CDR3 nucleotides: TGTGCCAGCAGCGCCCGACTAGTGGCTGAGCAGTTCTTC.

The sample holds a few counts of this clone. The rearrangement joins TRBV6-4 to TRBJ2-3, with 14 bases identical to TRBD2. The CDR3 is 19 residues long. J gave up 5 bases and V 5 bases, and 15 bases lay outside the gene matches. The germline gives CDR1 MRHNA, CDR2 SNTAGT. The CDR3 coding sequence is TGTGCCAGCAGTCCAAGTGGGACTAGCGGGAGTCCCCGGGGAGATACGCAGTATTTT. This codes for CASSPSGTSGSPRGDTQYF.

The CDR3 coding sequence is TGCAGCATGACTAGCGGGAGCATGGACGAGCAGTACTTC. It translates to CSMTSGSMDEQYF. The rearrangement uses TRBV29-1 and TRBJ2-7; 12 positions agree with TRBD2. This CDR3 contains 13 residues. Losses at the gene ends were 8 bases for V and 5 bases for J; bases not matched to a gene: 7. The V gene's germline CDR1 is SQVTM and CDR2 ANQGSEA.

The chain joins TRBV28 to TRBJ2-7; D is uncertain. Trimming removed 5 bases at V and 7 bases at J, with 18 bases between. This CDR3 is 14 amino acids long. Germline V gives CDR1 MDHEN, CDR2 SYDVKM. CDR3 DNA: TGTGCCAGCAGTATAGACGCCATGGCGTTGGAGCAGTACTTC. Residues: CASSIDAMALEQYF.

This chain links TRBV6-5 with TRBJ2-7, with D possibly TRBD1 on 6 matching bases. Trimming shortened V by 6 bases and J by 5 bases, and 20 bases separated the two germline ends. The germline V gene has CDR1 MNHEY and CDR2 SVGAGI. The CDR3 covers 15 residues. The CDR3 protein is CASSKQGRSGHEQYF. The CDR3 DNA reads TGTGCCAGCAGCAAACAGGGAAGATCAGGACACGAGCAGTACTTC.

This clone showed up just a few times. This rearrangement joins TRBV6-5 to TRBJ1-5, with D hard to call. The length of the CDR3 is 13 residues. The V gene's germline CDR1 is MNHEY and CDR2 SVGAGI. The V and J ends lost 6 bases and 5 bases respectively, with 11 bases between them. CDR3 sequence (DNA): TGTGCCAGCAGAAGCGGGGATCATCAGCCCCAGCATTTT. It codes for CASRSGDHQPQHF.

The V and J genes are TRBV4-1 and TRBJ2-1; 9 nucleotides agree with TRBD2. This CDR3 is built from 16 residues. V lost 0 bases, J lost 9 bases, and 9 bases stayed unmatched. Germline CDR1 reads MGHRA; CDR2 reads YSYEKL. CDR3 sequence: CASSQDLAGMALEQFF. CDR3 coding DNA: TGCGCCAGCAGCCAAGATCTAGCGGGAATGGCTCTTGAGCAGTTCTTC.

The chain has TRBV20-1 and TRBJ1-2, with D maybe TRBD1 (5 bases). Deletions cut 6 bases from V and 4 bases from J, with 9 bases between. This CDR3 contains 11 residues. Germline assignment: CDR1 DFQATT and CDR2 SNEGSKA (reference sequence). The CDR3 region has the DNA TGCAGTGCCCAGGGAGTCTATGGCTACACCTTC. It yields the protein CSAQGVYGYTF.

The chain links TRBV6-6 to TRBJ1-1, with no clear D. This CDR3 region has 12 residues. From germline, CDR1 is MNHNY and CDR2 SVGAGI (reference sequence). V was trimmed by 4 bases and J by 0 bases, leaving 3 bases between them. Written as DNA, the CDR3 is TGTGCCAGCAGTTTGGTGAACACTGAAGCTTTCTTT. Translated: CASSLVNTEAFF.